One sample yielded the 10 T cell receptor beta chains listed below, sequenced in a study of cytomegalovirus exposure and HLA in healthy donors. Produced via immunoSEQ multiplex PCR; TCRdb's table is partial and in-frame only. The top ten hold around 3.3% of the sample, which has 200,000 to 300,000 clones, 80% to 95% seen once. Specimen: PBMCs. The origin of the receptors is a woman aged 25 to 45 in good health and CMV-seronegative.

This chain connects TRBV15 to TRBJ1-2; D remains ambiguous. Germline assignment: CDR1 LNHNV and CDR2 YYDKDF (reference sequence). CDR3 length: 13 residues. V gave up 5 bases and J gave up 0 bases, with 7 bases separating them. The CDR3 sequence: CATSLGTNYGYTF. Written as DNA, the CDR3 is TGTGCCACCAGCCTCGGTACTAACTATGGCTACACCTTC. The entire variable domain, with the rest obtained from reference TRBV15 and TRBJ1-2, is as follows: DAMVIQNPRYQVTQFGKPVTLSCSQTLNHNVMYWYQQKSSQAPKLLFHYYDKDFNNEADTPDNFQSRRPNTSFCFLDIRSPGLGDTAMYLCATSLGTNYGYTFGSGTRLTVV.

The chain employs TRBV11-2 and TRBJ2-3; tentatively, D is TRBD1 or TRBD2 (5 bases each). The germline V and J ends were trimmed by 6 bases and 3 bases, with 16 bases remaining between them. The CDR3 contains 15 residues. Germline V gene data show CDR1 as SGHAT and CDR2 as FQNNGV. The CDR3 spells CASRTGWQGTDTQYF. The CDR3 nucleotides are TGTGCCAGCAGGACGGGGTGGCAGGGAACAGATACGCAGTATTTT.

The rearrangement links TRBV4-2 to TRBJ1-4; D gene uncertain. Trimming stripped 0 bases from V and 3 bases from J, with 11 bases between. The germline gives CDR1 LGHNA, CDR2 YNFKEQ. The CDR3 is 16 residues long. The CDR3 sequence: CASSQDGRGSNEKLFF. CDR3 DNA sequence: TGTGCCAGCAGCCAAGATGGTCGGGGATCTAATGAAAAACTGTTTTTT.

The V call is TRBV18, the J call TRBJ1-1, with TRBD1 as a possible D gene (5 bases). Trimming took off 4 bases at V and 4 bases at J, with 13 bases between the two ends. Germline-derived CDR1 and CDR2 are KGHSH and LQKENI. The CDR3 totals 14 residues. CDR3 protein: CASSQDKLGTEAFF. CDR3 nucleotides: TGTGCCAGCTCACAGGACAAGTTGGGCACTGAAGCTTTCTTT. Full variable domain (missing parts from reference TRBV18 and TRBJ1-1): NAGVMQNPRHLVRRRGQEARLRCSPMKGHSHVYWYRQLPEEGLKFMVYLQKENIIDESGMPKERFSAEFPKEGPSILRIQQVVRGDSAAYFCASSQDKLGTEAFFGQGTRLTVV.

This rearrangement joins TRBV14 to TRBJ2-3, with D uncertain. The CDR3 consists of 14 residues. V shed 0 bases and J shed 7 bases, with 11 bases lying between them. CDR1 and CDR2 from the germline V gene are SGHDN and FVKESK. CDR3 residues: CASSQDGLANTQYF. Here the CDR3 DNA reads TGTGCCAGCAGCCAAGATGGGTTGGCAAATACGCAGTATTTT.

The DNA for the CDR3 is TGTGCTACACTAGCGGGAGAAGAAAACATTCAGTACTTC. Its protein is CATLAGEENIQYF. The chain joins TRBV6-6 to TRBJ2-4; 11 nucleotides line up with TRBD2. This CDR3 region has 13 residues. The V gene's germline CDR1 is MNHNY and CDR2 SVGAGI (reference sequence).

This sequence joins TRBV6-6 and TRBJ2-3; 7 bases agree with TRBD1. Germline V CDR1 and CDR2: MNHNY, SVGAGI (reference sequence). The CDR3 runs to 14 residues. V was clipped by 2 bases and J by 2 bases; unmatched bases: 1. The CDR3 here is CASSYGTATDTQYF. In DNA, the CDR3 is TGTGCCAGCAGTTACGGGACAGCCACAGATACGCAGTATTTT.

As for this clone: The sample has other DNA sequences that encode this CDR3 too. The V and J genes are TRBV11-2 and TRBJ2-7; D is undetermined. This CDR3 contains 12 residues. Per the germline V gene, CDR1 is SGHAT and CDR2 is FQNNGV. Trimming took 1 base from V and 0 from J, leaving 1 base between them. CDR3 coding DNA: TGTGCCAGCAGCTTAGGCTCCTACGAGCAGTACTTC. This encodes CASSLGSYEQYF.

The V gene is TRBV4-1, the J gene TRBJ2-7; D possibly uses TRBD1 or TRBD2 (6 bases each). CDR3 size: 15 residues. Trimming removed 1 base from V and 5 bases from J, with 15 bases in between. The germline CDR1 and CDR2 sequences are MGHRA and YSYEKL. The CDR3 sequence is CASSQVVNREDEQYF. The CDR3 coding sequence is TGCGCCAGCAGCCAAGTCGTAAACAGGGAGGACGAGCAGTACTTC.

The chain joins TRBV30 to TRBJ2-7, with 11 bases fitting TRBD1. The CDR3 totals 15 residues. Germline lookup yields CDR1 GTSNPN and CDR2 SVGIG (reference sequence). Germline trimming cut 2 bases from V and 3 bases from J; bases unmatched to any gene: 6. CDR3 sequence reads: CAWSRVGTGGYEQYF. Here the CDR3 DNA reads TGTGCCTGGAGTCGAGTAGGGACAGGGGGCTACGAGCAGTACTTC. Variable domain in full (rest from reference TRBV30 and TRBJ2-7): SQTIHQWPATLVQPVGSPLSLECTVEGTSNPNLYWYRQAAGRGLQLLFYSVGIGQISSEVPQNLSASRPQDRQFILSSKKLLLSDSGFYLCAWSRVGTGGYEQYFGPGTRLTVT.